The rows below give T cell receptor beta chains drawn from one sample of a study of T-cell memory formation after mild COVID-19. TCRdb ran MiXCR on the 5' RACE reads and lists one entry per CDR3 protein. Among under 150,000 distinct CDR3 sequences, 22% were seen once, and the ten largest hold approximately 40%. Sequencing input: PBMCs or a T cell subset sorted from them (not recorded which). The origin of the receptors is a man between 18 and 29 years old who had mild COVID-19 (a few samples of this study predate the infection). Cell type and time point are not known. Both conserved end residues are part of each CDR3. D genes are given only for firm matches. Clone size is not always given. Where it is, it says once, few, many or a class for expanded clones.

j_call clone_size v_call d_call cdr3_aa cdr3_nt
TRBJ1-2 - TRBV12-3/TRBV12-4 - CASTRAEHYGYTF TGTGCCAGCACTCGGGCCGAACATTATGGCTACACCTTC
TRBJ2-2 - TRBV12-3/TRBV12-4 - CASRDRSGELFF TGTGCCAGCAGGGACCGTTCCGGGGAGCTGTTTTTT
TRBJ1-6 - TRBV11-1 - CASSPEYRVDSPLHF TGTGCCAGCAGCCCCGAGTACAGGGTTGATTCACCCCTCCACTTT
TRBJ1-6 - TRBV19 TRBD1 CASRIQTGNSPLHF TGTGCCAGTAGGATCCAGACAGGGAACTCACCCCTCCACTTT
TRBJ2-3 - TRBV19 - CASSTGATDTQYF TGTGCCAGTAGTACGGGAGCCACAGATACGCAGTATTTT
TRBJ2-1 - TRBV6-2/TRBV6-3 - CASSLPLPEYNEQFF TGTGCCAGCAGTTTACCCCTTCCTGAGTACAATGAGCAGTTCTTC
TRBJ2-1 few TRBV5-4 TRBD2 CASSALTSGRNNEQFF TGTGCCAGCAGCGCCTTGACTAGCGGGCGAAACAATGAGCAGTTCTTC
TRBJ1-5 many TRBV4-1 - CASSQEEWGLPNQPQHF TGCGCCAGCAGCCAAGAGGAATGGGGACTTCCCAATCAGCCCCAGCATTTT
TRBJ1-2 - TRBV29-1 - CSVGGDYGYTF TGCAGCGTTGGCGGCGACTATGGCTACACCTTC
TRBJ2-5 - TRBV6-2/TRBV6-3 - CASTARAARKTQYF TGTGCCAGCACCGCCCGGGCAGCACGGAAGACCCAGTACTTC